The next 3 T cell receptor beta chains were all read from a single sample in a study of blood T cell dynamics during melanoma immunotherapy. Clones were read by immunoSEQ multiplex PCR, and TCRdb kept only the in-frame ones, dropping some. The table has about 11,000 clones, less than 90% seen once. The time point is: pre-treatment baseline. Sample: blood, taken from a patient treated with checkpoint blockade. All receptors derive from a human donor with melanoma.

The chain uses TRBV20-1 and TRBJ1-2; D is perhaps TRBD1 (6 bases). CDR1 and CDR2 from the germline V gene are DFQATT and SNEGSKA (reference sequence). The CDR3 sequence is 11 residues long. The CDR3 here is CRGGGDYGYTF. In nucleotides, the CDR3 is TGCAGGGGAGGGGGGGACTATGGCTACACCTTC.

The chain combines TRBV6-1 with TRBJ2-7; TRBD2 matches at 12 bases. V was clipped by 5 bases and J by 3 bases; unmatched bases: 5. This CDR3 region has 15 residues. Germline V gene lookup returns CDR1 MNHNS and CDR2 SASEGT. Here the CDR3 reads CASSSGTSGYYEQYF. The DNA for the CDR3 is TGTGCCAGCAGTTCCGGGACTAGCGGGTACTACGAGCAGTACTTC.

DNA of the CDR3: TGCGCCAGCAGCTTGGGGGACAGGGGGCTCACCGGGGAGCTGTTTTTT. Amino acid sequence: CASSLGDRGLTGELFF. J is TRBJ2-2 and V is TRBV5-1; 12 bases agree with TRBD1. The CDR3 runs to 16 residues. Germline assignment: CDR1 SGHRS and CDR2 YFSETQ. The V and J ends lost 0 bases and 4 bases, in that order; junction bases with no gene match: 1.